Sequencing of this T cell receptor beta chain was carried out in a study of shared clonotypes between healthy human individuals. CD8 cells regarded as naive lacked CD45RO, were positively chosen for CCR7, and omitted terminally differentiated effector memory CD45RA+ cells. Study-level points and caveats: Rarefaction demonstrated incomplete sorted-subset sequencing despite large depth.

Only in-frame clones appear in the TCRdb table, and some are missing; sequencing was by immunoSEQ multiplex PCR. The sample gives nearly 600,000 clones, around 95% of which show up once; around 0.097% is in the top ten. V dropped 7 bases and J dropped 0 bases, with 14 bases sitting between them. This CDR3 is 15 amino acids long. CDR1 and CDR2 from the germline V gene are SEHNR and FQNEAQ (reference sequence). Notes on this clone: Its antigen is not known.

This clonotype originated in a woman in her twenties or thirties in good health. Sequencing was carried out using naive CD8+ T cells sorted from blood. The rearrangement joins TRBV7-9 to TRBJ2-3, with D unclear. In nucleotides, the CDR3 is TGTGCCAGCAAAGGCGGCATCATAAGCACAGATACGCAGTATTTT. It encodes CASKGGIISTDTQYF.